This T cell receptor beta chain was recorded in a study of blood T cell repertoires in COVID-19. Study at large: Acute-phase and convalescent COVID-19 samples originated in the United States, Italy and Spain. Nucleic acid was either cDNA or gDNA, and it came from T cells, B-cell-depleted T cells, or PBMCs.

The ends lost 5 bases at V and 8 bases at J; junction bases unmatched: 6. The CDR3 spans 15 residues. In germline, CDR1 is SGHTA, CDR2 FQGNSA. Seattle's enrolled individuals joined amid active infection and were then monitored longitudinally. In the source study's methods: Amplification of reference gene primers was used by the study to estimate nucleated cell counts. Profiled with immunoSEQ multiplex PCR; TCRdb holds only in-frame clones, not every one. The DNA was the basis for D and trimming; V, J and clone size are from that table. The sample holds 250,000 to 400,000 clones, about nine tenths seen once. This clone was seen a single time.

The TCR originated in a woman younger than 45 with COVID-19, enrolled during active disease. The sequencing sample was made of peripheral blood. The J gene is TRBJ2-1, the V gene TRBV7-2; 13 bases match TRBD2. Here the CDR3 reads CASSDRTSGGYEQFF. The CDR3 DNA sequence: TGTGCCAGCAGCGACCGGACTAGCGGGGGTTATGAGCAGTTCTTC. The whole variable domain, remainder taken from reference TRBV7-2 and TRBJ2-1, is GAGVSQSPSNKVTEKGKDVELRCDPISGHTALYWYRQSLGQGLEFLIYFQGNSAPDKSGLPSDRFSAERTGGSVSTLTIQRTQQEDSAVYLCASSDRTSGGYEQFFGPGTRLTVL.